One sample yielded the 4 T cell receptor beta chains listed below, sequenced in a study of CD8 T cells in ankylosing spondylitis. Each CDR3 protein gets one entry after TCRdb re-called the 5' RACE reads with MiXCR. The table has about 320,000 distinct CDR3 sequences, more than 9% seen once; the top ten hold 9.1%. Sample: blood, either unsorted or a sorted T cell fraction (not recorded which). The receptors stem from a female donor with ankylosing spondylitis or in good health (not recorded which).

This clonotype was picked up many times. The chain employs TRBV28 and TRBJ2-5; D unresolved. Trimming took off 4 bases at V and 5 bases at J, with 5 bases between the two ends. The CDR3 length is 11 residues. From germline, CDR1 is MDHEN and CDR2 SYDVKM. CDR3 protein: CASSSWETQYF. In DNA, the CDR3 is TGTGCCAGCAGTTCCTGGGAGACCCAGTACTTC.

In its sample, this clonotype was seen many times. The J gene is TRBJ1-5, the V gene TRBV7-2; D not certain. The CDR3 covers 15 residues. V lost 1 base, J lost 1 base, and 8 bases lay in between. Germline V gene data show CDR1 as SGHTA and CDR2 as FQGNSA. The CDR3 loop is CASSLGWLSNQPQHF. Written as DNA, the CDR3 is TGTGCCAGCAGCTTAGGGTGGTTAAGCAATCAGCCCCAGCATTTT. Filled out from reference TRBV7-2 and TRBJ1-5, the complete variable domain reads GAGVSQSPSNKVTEKGKDVELRCDPISGHTALYWYRQSLGQGLEFLIYFQGNSAPDKSGLPSDRFSAERTGGSVSTLTIQRTQQEDSAVYLCASSLGWLSNQPQHFGDGTRLSIL.

This clonotype was found a few times. V and J are TRBV29-1 and TRBJ2-2; D may be TRBD1 (6 bases). This CDR3 is 15 amino acids long. Germline V lookup: CDR1 SQVTM, CDR2 ANQGSEA. Trimming took off 3 bases at V and 7 bases at J, with 18 bases between the two ends. DNA of the CDR3: TGCAGCGTTGATGTGCCAGGGGTCTCGGGCGGGGAGCTGTTTTTT. Its translation is CSVDVPGVSGGELFF.

This clonotype occurred many times. The chain uses TRBV12-3 or TRBV12-4 and TRBJ1-2; D remains unclear. The CDR3 length is 14 residues. Trimming removed 2 bases at V and 2 bases at J, with 9 bases between. The DNA of the CDR3 is TGTGCCAGCAGTTTAAAGGGTTCCAACTATGGCTACACCTTC. Encoded protein: CASSLKGSNYGYTF.